This T cell receptor beta chain appears in the sequencing data of a study of T cell responses to AZD1222 COVID-19 vaccine. Only one count was recorded for this clone. Its specificity is not known. This table comes from immunoSEQ multiplex PCR, and its TCRdb copy is limited to in-frame clones, with some not included. The sample lists roughly 120,000 clones, over 80% seen once, with 13% to 15% in the top ten. Broader study findings: Most donors were white British, females outnumbered males, and clonal diversity was possibly underestimated.

This CDR3 has 14 residues. The germline V gene has CDR1 MDHEN and CDR2 SYDVKM. V lost 7 bases, J lost 9 bases, and 22 bases lay in between. Sequenced here: peripheral blood, sampled on day 0 of AZD1222 vaccination. The chain has TRBV28 and TRBJ2-7; D is perhaps TRBD1 or TRBD2 (7 bases each). The source of this sequence is an adult in good health. CDR3 sequence reads: CASTQGGRSMGQYF. As DNA, the CDR3 is TGTGCCAGCACCCAGGGGGGGCGCAGTATGGGGCAGTACTTC.